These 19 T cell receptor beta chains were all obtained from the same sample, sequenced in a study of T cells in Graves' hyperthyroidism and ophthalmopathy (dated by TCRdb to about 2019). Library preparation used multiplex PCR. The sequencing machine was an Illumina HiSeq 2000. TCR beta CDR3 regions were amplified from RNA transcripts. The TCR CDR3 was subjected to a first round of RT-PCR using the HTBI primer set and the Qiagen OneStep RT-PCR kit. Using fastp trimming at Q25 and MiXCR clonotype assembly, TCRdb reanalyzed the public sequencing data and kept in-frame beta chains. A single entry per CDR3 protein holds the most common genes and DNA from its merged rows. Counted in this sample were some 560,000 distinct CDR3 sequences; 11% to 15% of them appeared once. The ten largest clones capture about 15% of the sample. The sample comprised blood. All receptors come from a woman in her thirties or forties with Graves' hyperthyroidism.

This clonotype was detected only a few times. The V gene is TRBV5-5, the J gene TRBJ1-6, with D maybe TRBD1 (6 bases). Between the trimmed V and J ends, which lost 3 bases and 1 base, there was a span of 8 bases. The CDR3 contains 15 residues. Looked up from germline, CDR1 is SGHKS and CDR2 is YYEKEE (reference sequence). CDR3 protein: CASSSDRSYNSPLHF. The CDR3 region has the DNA TGTGCCAGCAGCTCCGACAGGTCCTATAATTCACCCCTCCACTTT.

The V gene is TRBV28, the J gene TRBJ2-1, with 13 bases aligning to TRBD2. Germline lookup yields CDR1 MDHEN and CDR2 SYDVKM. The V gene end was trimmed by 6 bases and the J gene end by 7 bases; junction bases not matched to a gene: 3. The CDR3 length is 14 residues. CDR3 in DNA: TGTGCCAGCAGAGTGGGACTAGCGGGAAATGAGCAGTTCTTC. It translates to CASRVGLAGNEQFF.

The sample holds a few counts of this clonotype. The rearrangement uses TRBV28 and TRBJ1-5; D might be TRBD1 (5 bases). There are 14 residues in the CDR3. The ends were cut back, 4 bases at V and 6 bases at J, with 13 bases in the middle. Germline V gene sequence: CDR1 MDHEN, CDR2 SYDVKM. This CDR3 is CASSSLSGSQPQHF. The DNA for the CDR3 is TGTGCCAGCAGTTCCTTGTCAGGGAGTCAGCCCCAGCATTTT.

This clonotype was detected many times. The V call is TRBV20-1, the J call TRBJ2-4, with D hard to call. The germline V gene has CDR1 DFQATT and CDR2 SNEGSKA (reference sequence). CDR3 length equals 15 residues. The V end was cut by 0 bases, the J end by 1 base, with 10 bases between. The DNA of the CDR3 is TGCAGTGCTAGAGATAACGGAGACGCCAAAAACATTCAGTACTTC. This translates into CSARDNGDAKNIQYF.

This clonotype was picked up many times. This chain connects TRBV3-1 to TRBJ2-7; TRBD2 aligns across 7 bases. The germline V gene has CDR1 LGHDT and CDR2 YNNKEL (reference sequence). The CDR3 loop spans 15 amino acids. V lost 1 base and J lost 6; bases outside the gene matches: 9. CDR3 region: CASSQVGGSSGEQYF. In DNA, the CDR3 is TGTGCCAGCAGCCAAGTCGGCGGGAGTTCGGGCGAGCAGTACTTC.

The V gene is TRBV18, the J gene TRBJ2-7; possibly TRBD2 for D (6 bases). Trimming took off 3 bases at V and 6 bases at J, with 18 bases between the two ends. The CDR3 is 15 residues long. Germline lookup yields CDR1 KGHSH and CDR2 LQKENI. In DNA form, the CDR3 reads TGTGCCAGCTCACCTCGCGACGGGAGTTCCGGCGAGCAGTACTTC. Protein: CASSPRDGSSGEQYF.

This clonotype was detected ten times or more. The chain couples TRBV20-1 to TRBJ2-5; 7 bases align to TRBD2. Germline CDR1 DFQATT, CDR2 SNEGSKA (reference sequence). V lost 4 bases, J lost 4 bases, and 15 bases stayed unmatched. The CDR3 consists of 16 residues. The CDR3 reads CSAIVIGAGASETQYF. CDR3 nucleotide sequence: TGCAGTGCTATAGTGATCGGGGCGGGAGCTTCAGAGACCCAGTACTTC.

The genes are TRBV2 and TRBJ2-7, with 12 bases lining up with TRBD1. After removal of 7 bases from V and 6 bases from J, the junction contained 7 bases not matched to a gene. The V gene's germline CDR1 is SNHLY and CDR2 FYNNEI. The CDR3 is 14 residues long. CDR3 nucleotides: TGTGCCAGCAAAGGGGGACAGGGGGCCGGCGAGCAGTACTTC. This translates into CASKGGQGAGEQYF.

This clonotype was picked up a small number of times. The CDR3 reads CASSEVTAEAFF. CDR3 nucleotide sequence: TGTGCCAGCAGTGAAGTCACAGCGGAAGCTTTCTTT. The chain uses TRBV6-1 and TRBJ1-1; D gene unclear. The CDR3 sequence is 12 residues long. V lost 1 base and J lost 8, with 8 bases in between. From germline, CDR1 is MNHNS and CDR2 SASEGT.

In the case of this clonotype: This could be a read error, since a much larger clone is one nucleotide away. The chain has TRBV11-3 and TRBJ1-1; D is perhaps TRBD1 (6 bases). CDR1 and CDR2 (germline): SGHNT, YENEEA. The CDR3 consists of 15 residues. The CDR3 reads CASSPAGTQNTEDFF. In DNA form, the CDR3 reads TGTGCCAGCAGCCCTGCCGGGACACAGAACACTGAAGATTTCTTT.

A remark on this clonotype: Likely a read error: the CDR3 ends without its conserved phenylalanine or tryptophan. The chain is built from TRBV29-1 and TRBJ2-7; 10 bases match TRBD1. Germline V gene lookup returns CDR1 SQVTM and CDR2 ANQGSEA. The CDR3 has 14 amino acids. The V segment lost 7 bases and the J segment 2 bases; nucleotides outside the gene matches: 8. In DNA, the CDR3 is TGCAGCGCAGCCGGGACAGGGGACCCCTACGAGCAGTACTCC. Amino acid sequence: CSAAGTGDPYEQYS.

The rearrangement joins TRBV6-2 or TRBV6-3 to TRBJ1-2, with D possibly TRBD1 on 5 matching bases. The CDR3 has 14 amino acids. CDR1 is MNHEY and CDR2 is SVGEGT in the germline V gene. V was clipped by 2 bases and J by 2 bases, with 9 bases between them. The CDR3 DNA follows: TGTGCCAGCAGTTACGAGGGGTTGAACTATGGCTACACCTTC. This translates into CASSYEGLNYGYTF.

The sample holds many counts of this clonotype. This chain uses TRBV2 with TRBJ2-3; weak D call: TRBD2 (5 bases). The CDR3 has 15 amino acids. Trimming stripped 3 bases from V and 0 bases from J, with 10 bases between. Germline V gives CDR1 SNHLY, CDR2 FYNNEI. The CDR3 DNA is TGTGCCAGCAGTGAGGGAGCCGCAAGCACAGATACGCAGTATTTT. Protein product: CASSEGAASTDTQYF. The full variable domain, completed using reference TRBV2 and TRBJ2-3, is EPEVTQTPSHQVTQMGQEVILRCVPISNHLYFYWYRQILGQKVEFLVSFYNNEISEKSEIFDDQFSVERPDGSNFTLKIRSTKLEDSAMYFCASSEGAASTDTQYFGPGTRLTVL.

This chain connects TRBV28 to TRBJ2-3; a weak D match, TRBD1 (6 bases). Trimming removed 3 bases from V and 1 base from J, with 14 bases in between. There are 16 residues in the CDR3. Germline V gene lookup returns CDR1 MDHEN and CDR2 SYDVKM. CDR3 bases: TGTGCCAGCAGTTTCATAGTGGGGGCTGGCACAGATACGCAGTATTTT. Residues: CASSFIVGAGTDTQYF.

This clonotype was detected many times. The CDR3 region is CASTGGEWETQYF. The CDR3 bases are TGTGCCAGCACCGGGGGGGAGTGGGAGACCCAGTACTTC. The gene calls are TRBV2 and TRBJ2-5; 8 bases are shared with TRBD2. Germline CDR1 SNHLY, CDR2 FYNNEI. V lost 7 bases, J lost 5 bases, and 6 bases stayed unmatched. The CDR3 has 13 amino acids.

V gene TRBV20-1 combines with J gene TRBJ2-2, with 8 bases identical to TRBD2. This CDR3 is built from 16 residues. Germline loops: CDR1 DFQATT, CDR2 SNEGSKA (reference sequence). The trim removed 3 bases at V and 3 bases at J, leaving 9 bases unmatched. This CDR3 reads CSARIAGGDYTGELFF. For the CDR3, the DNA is TGCAGTGCTAGGATCGCGGGAGGTGACTACACCGGGGAGCTGTTTTTT.

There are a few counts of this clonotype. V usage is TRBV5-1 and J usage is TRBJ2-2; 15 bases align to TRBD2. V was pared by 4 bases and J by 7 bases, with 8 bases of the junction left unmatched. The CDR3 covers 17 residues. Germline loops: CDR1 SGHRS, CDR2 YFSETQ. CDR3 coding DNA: TGCGCCAGCAGCCAAGGACTAGCGGGAGGGAGCGGCGGGGAGCTGTTTTTT. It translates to CASSQGLAGGSGGELFF.

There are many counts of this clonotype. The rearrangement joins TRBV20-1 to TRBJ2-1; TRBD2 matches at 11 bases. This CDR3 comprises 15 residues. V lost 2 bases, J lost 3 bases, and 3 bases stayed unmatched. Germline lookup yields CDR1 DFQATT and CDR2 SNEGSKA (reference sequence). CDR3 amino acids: CSARTGLAGYNEQFF. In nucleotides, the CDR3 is TGCAGTGCTAGAACTGGACTAGCGGGCTACAATGAGCAGTTCTTC.

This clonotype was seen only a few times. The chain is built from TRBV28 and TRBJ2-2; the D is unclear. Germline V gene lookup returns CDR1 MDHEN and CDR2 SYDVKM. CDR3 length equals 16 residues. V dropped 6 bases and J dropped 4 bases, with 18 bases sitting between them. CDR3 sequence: CASRPPRTEFTGELFF. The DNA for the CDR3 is TGTGCCAGCAGACCCCCTAGGACGGAGTTCACCGGGGAGCTGTTTTTT.